This T cell receptor (beta chain) was obtained from a study of blood T cell repertoires in COVID-19. Only in-frame clones appear in the TCRdb table, and some are missing; sequencing was by immunoSEQ multiplex PCR. The sample carries about 99,000 clones, about four fifths recorded once. V lost 7 bases to trimming and J lost 7 bases; unmatched junction nucleotides: 11. Looked up from germline, CDR1 is MDHEN and CDR2 is SYDVKM. There are 14 residues in the CDR3. Sequenced input: peripheral blood. The receptor's source is a man aged 70-80 years with active or convalescent COVID-19. This sequence joins TRBV28 and TRBJ1-2, with TRBD1 matching over 8 bases. Here the CDR3 DNA reads TGTGCCAGCACCCTCGGGCAGGGGGCGGTTGGCTACACCTTC. Translating gives CASTLGQGAVGYTF.